This TCR beta chain was captured in a study of T cells after yellow fever vaccination. As for the study in general: Low-cell-number fractions were prepared with SMART-Seq v4 Ultra Low Input.

UMIs were added to TCR cDNA along with a universal primer site when it was made by 5'RACE template switching. TCRdb called the 5' RACE reads again in MiXCR, with one record for every CDR3 protein. The sample lists some 240,000 distinct CDR3 sequences; less than 3.5% were seen once. CDR1 is SEHNR, CDR2 FQNEAQ, per germline (reference sequence). The V end was cut by 5 bases, the J end by 7 bases, with 12 bases between. This CDR3 has 12 residues. There are many counts of this clonotype. What it recognizes is unknown. Study observations and caveats: Faster peaking, at day 5 versus 15, marked a secondary response that was weaker.

Sequenced here: CD4+ T cells sorted from PBMCs, sampled 10 days after the yellow fever booster vaccination. The sequence was collected from a young man who received the YFV17D yellow fever vaccine. J is TRBJ2-7 and V is TRBV7-9, with D unclear. This CDR3 is CASSPSLHEQYF. As DNA, the CDR3 is TGTGCCAGCAGCCCCTCTCTGCATGAGCAGTACTTC.